This T cell receptor beta chain was sequenced during a study of cytomegalovirus exposure and HLA in healthy donors. Findings and limits, study-wide: In all likelihood, a cluster of highly shared sequence variants was a sequencing artifact. Most TCR sequences proved rare, with some public TCRs found in many donors.

The PCR employed 60 Vbeta primers together with 13 Jbeta primers. Repertoires were generated with immunoSEQ multiplex PCR, while TCRdb's copy carries only in-frame clones and drops some. The listing contains 130,000 or so clones. With regard to this clone: Its antigen is undetermined.

The CDR3 spans 16 residues. Trimming cost V 7 bases and J 3 bases; bases outside gene matches: 12. Per germline, CDR1 SGHVS and CDR2 FNYEAQ. This rearrangement joins TRBV7-6 to TRBJ2-5; 9 positions match TRBD2. The TCR was taken from a woman aged 40 to 50 in good health and CMV-seronegative. Specimen: PBMCs. The CDR3 DNA follows: TGTGCCAGCAACAAGGGGCTAGCGGGGAGAGAAGAGACCCAGTACTTC. Protein: CASNKGLAGREETQYF.